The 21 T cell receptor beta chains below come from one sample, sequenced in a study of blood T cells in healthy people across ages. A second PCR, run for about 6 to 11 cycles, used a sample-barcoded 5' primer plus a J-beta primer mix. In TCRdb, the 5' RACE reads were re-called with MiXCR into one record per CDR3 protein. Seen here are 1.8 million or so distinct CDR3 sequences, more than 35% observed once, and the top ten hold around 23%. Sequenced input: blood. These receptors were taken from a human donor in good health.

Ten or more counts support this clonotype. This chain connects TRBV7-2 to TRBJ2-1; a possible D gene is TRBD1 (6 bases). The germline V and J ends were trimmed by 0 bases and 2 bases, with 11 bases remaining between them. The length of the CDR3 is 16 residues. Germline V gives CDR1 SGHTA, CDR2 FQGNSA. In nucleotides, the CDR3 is TGTGCCAGCAGCTTAGCGTCGCAGGGGCCCTACAATGAGCAGTTCTTC. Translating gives CASSLASQGPYNEQFF.

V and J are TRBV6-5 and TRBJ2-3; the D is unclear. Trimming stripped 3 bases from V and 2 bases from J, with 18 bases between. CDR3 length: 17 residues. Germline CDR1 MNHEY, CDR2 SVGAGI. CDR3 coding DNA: TGTGCCAGCAGTTATGACGTGGCAGTTGGCCCCACAGATACGCAGTATTTT. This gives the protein CASSYDVAVGPTDTQYF.

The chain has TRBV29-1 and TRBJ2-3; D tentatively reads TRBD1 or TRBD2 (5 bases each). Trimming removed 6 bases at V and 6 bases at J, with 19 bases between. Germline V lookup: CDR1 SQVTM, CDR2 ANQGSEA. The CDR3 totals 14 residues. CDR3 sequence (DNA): TGCAGCGTCGGGACCCCTTTAGCGAGGGATACGCAGTATTTT. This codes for CSVGTPLARDTQYF.

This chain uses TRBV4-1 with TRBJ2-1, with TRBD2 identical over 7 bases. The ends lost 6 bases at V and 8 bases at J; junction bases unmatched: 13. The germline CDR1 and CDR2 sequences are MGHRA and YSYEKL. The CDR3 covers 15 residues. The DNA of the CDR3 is TGCGCCAGCAGGACACCGGGACTACAGGACGATGAGCAGTTCTTC. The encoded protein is CASRTPGLQDDEQFF.

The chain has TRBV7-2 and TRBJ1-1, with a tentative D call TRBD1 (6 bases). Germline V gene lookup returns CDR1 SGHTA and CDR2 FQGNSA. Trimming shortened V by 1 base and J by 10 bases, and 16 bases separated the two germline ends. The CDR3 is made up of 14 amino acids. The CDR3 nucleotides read TGTGCCAGCAGCTTAGAAAACAGGGTAGTGCGAGCTTTCTTT. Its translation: CASSLENRVVRAFF. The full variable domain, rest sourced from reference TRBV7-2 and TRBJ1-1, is GAGVSQSPSNKVTEKGKDVELRCDPISGHTALYWYRQSLGQGLEFLIYFQGNSAPDKSGLPSDRFSAERTGGSVSTLTIQRTQQEDSAVYLCASSLENRVVRAFFGQGTRLTVV.

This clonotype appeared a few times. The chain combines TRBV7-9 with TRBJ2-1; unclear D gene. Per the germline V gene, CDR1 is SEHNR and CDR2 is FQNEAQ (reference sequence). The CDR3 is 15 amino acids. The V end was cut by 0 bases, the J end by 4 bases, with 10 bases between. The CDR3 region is CASSLALWEYNEQFF. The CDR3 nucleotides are TGTGCCAGCAGCTTAGCGTTGTGGGAATACAATGAGCAGTTCTTC.

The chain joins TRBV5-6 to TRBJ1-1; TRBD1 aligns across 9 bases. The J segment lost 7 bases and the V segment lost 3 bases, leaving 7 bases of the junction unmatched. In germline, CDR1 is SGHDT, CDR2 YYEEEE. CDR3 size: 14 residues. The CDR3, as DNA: TGTGCCAGCAGCTGGGGGACAGGGATGAGTGAAGCTTTCTTT. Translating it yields CASSWGTGMSEAFF.

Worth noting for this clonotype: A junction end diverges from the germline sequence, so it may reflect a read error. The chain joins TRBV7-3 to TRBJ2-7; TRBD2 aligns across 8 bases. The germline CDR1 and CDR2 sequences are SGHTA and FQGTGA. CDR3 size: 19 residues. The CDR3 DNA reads TGTGCCAGCAGCCTAACTCGTCGGGGACTAGAGCGGGGTTTCTACGAGCAGTACTTC. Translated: CASSLTRRGLERGFYEQYF.

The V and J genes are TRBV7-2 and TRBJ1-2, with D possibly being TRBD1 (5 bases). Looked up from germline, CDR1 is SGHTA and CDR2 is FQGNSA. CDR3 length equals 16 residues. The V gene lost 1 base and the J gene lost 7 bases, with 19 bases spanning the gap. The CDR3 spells CASSLGGLPTRGGYTF. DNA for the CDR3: TGTGCCAGCAGCTTAGGAGGCTTACCAACTAGGGGTGGCTACACCTTC.

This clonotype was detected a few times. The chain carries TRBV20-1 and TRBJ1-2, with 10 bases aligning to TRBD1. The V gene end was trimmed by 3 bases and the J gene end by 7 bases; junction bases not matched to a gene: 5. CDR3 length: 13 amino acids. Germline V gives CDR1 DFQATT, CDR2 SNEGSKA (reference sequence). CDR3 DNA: TGCAGTGCTAGGGACAGGGGGTTATCTGGCTACACCTTC. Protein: CSARDRGLSGYTF.

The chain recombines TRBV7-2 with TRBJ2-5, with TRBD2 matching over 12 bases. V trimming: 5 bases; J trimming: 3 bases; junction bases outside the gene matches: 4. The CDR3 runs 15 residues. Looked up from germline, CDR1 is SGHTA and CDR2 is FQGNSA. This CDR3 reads CASSHRLAGEETQYF. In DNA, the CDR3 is TGTGCCAGCAGCCACCGACTAGCGGGGGAAGAGACCCAGTACTTC.

CDR3 protein: CASSRQVYTDTQYF. The CDR3 coding sequence is TGTGCCAGCAGCCGACAGGTTTACACAGATACGCAGTATTTT. J is TRBJ2-3 and V is TRBV7-9; tentative D call: TRBD1 (6 bases). Trimming removed 5 bases at V and 2 bases at J, with 11 bases between. From germline, CDR1 is SEHNR and CDR2 FQNEAQ (reference sequence). The CDR3 extends over 14 amino acids. The full variable domain, its missing parts supplied by reference TRBV7-9 and TRBJ2-3, is DTGVSQNPRHKITKRGQNVTFRCDPISEHNRLYWYRQTLGQGPEFLTYFQNEAQLEKSRLLSDRFSAERPKGSFSTLEIQRTEQGDSAMYLCASSRQVYTDTQYFGPGTRLTVL.

For the CDR3, the DNA is TGTGCCAGCAGCTTGGGGCAGCGGGGAACTGAGCAGTTCTTC. Translation: CASSLGQRGTEQFF. The rearrangement joins TRBV11-2 to TRBJ2-1; TRBD2 aligns across 7 bases. Germline V gene lookup returns CDR1 SGHAT and CDR2 FQNNGV. There are 14 residues in the CDR3. The V segment lost 3 bases and the J segment 9 bases; nucleotides outside the gene matches: 8.

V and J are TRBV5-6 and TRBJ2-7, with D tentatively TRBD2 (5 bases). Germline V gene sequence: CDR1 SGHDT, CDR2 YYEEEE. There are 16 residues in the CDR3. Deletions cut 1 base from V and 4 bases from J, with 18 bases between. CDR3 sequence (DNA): TGTGCCAGCAGCTTGTATGGTGGACTTGACAAATACGAGCAGTACTTC. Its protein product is CASSLYGGLDKYEQYF.

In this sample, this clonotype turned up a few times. CDR3 residues: CASSQSREYGYTF. CDR3 bases: TGTGCCAGCAGCCAGTCAAGGGAATATGGCTACACCTTC. The V and J genes are TRBV14 and TRBJ1-2; D unresolved. Trimming cost V 3 bases and J 5 bases, with 10 bases left between them. This CDR3 contains 13 residues. Germline-derived CDR1 and CDR2 are SGHDN and FVKESK.

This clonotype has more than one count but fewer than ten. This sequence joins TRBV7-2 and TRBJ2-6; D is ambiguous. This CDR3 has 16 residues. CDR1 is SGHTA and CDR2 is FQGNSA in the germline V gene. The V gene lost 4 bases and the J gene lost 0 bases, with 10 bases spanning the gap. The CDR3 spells CASSSSRGSGANVLTF. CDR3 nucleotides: TGTGCCAGCAGCTCCTCTCGCGGCTCTGGGGCCAACGTCCTGACTTTC.

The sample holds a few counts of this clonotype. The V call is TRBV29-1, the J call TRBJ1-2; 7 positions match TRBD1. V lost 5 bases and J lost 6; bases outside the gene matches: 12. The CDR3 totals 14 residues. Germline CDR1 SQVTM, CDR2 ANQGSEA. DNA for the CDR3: TGCAGCGTTCTCCCGGGACAGACTATCCATGGCTACACCTTC. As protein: CSVLPGQTIHGYTF.

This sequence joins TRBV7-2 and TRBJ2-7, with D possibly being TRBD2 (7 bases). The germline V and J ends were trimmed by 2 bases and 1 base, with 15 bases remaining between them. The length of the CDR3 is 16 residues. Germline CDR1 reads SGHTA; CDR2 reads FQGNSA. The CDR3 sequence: CASSLRGGHSSYEQYF. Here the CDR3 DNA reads TGTGCCAGCAGCTTAAGGGGGGGGCATAGTTCCTACGAGCAGTACTTC.

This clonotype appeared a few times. CDR3 protein: CASSPQPGGFYEQYF. The CDR3 region has the DNA TGTGCCAGCTCACCACAGCCAGGGGGCTTCTACGAGCAGTACTTC. The chain joins TRBV18 to TRBJ2-7; 8 bases map to TRBD1. CDR1 and CDR2 (germline): KGHSH, LQKENI. CDR3 length equals 15 residues. With V trimmed by 1 base and J by 3 bases, 5 bases remained unmatched.

The CDR3 loop reads CAIRAQGNTEAFF. Here the CDR3 DNA reads TGTGCCATCAGAGCACAGGGGAACACTGAAGCTTTCTTT. The chain recombines TRBV10-3 with TRBJ1-1, with TRBD1 as a possible D gene (6 bases). This CDR3 region has 13 residues. Germline CDR1 ENHRY, CDR2 SYGVKD. Between the trimmed V and J ends, which lost 6 bases and 1 base, there was a span of 9 bases.

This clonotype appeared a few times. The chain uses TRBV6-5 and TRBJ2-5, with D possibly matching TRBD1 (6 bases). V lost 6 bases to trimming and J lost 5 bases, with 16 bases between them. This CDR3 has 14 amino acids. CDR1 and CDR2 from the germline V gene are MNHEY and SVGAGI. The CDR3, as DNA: TGTGCCAGCAGACCAACCGATAGGGGGGAGACCCAGTACTTC. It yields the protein CASRPTDRGETQYF.